This T cell receptor beta chain is drawn from a study of CD8 T cells in ankylosing spondylitis. Construction of TCR beta libraries was performed using quantitative 5'-RACE with molecular barcodes. Each CDR3 protein is one row after TCRdb ran MiXCR on the 5' RACE reads. The sample lists 80,000 to 100,000 distinct CDR3 sequences, roughly 8.8% occurring once. In this sample, this clonotype turned up many times. The sequenced sample was blood, either unsorted or a sorted T cell fraction (not recorded which). This TCR was sampled from a male donor with ankylosing spondylitis or in good health (not recorded which).

The CDR3 nucleotides are TGCAGTGCTAGAGCGCGCGGAGGGACGGGGGGGCCCGGGGAGACCCAGTACTTC. Translation: CSARARGGTGGPGETQYF. The chain employs TRBV20-1 and TRBJ2-5, with 8 bases matching TRBD2. CDR3 length: 18 residues. Germline V gives CDR1 DFQATT, CDR2 SNEGSKA (reference sequence). The V and J ends lost 1 base and 5 bases, in that order; junction bases with no gene match: 18.